The clone carrying this T cell receptor (beta chain) has only one observation. This entry is derived from a study of blood T cell repertoires in COVID-19. Overall study context: Nucleic acid was either cDNA or gDNA, and it came from T cells, B-cell-depleted T cells, or PBMCs.

This table comes from immunoSEQ multiplex PCR, and its TCRdb copy is limited to in-frame clones, with some not included. The sample carries under 20,000 clones, just over 90% recorded once. This sequence originates from a woman in her forties or fifties with active COVID-19. Sequenced: peripheral blood.

CDR3 bases: TGTGCCATCAGTGGGACAGGGGCTGCCTACGAGCAGTACTTC. Its protein is CAISGTGAAYEQYF. The chain has TRBV10-3 and TRBJ2-7; 9 bases match TRBD1. Germline V gene data show CDR1 as ENHRY and CDR2 as SYGVKD. This CDR3 has 14 residues. Trimming cost V 4 bases and J 2 bases; bases outside gene matches: 3.